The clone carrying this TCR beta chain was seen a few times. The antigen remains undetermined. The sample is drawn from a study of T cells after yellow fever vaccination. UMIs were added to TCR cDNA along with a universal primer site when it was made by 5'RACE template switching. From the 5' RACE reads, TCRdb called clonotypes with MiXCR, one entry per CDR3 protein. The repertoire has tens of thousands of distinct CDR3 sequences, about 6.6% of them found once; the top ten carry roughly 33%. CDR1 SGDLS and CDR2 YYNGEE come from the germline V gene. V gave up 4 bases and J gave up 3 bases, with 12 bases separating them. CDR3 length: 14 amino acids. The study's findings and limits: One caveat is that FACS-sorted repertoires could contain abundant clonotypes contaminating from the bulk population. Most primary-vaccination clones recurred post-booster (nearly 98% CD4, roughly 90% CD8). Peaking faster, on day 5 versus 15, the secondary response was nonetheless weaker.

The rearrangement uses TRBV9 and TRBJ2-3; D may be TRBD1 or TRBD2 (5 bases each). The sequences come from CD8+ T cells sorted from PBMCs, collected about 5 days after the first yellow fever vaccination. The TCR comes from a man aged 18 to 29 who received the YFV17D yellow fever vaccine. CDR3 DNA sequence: TGTGCCAGCAGCCGGGACCAAGAGACAGATACGCAGTATTTT. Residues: CASSRDQETDTQYF.